Following are 18 T cell receptor beta chains from one sample sequenced in a study of blood T cell repertoires in COVID-19. The table came from immunoSEQ multiplex PCR; TCRdb's copy has only in-frame clones and leaves some out. The data contain 200,000 to 300,000 clones, 70% to 90% of them singletons. The specimen sequenced was peripheral blood. Receptors were obtained from a woman between 45 and 65 years old with acute or convalescent COVID-19.

The CDR3 nucleotides read TGTGCCAGCAGTTATAGCGGGAGGGCCCGCACAGATACGCAGTATTTT. This codes for CASSYSGRARTDTQYF. The rearrangement uses TRBV6-5 and TRBJ2-3; 11 bases match TRBD2. Losses at the gene ends were 3 bases for V and 1 base for J; bases not matched to a gene: 3. Germline V CDR1 and CDR2: MNHEY, SVGAGI. This CDR3 has 16 residues.

CDR3 in DNA: TGTGCCAGCAGCCCGTCAGAAACGAGGCAGCCCCAGCATTTT. This encodes CASSPSETRQPQHF. The rearrangement uses TRBV14 and TRBJ1-5; D is ambiguous. CDR3 length equals 14 residues. CDR1 and CDR2 (germline): SGHDN, FVKESK. V lost 4 bases, J lost 7 bases, and 14 bases lay in between. Looking up the rest from reference TRBV14 and TRBJ1-5 gives the full variable domain: EAGVTQFPSHSVIEKGQTVTLRCDPISGHDNLYWYRRVMGKEIKFLLHFVKESKQDESGMPNNRFLAERTGGTYSTLKVQPAELEDSGVYFCASSPSETRQPQHFGDGTRLSIL.

The V and J genes are TRBV19 and TRBJ1-2, with 7 bases lining up with TRBD1. This CDR3 region has 14 residues. Germline V gene sequence: CDR1 LNHDA, CDR2 SQIVND (reference sequence). The V gene end was trimmed by 7 bases and the J gene end by 4 bases; junction bases not matched to a gene: 9. This CDR3 reads CASTMGQTSYGYTF. The CDR3 DNA follows: TGTGCCAGTACCATGGGACAGACTAGCTATGGCTACACCTTC. Full variable domain (remainder filled in from reference TRBV19 and TRBJ1-2): DGGITQSPKYLFRKEGQNVTLSCEQNLNHDAMYWYRQDPGQGLRLIYYSQIVNDFQKGDIAEGYSVSREKKESFPLTVTSAQKNPTAFYLCASTMGQTSYGYTFGSGTRLTVV.

This sequence joins TRBV15 and TRBJ2-7, with 8 bases fitting TRBD1. The J segment lost 4 bases and the V segment lost 7 bases, leaving 6 bases of the junction unmatched. Per the germline V gene, CDR1 is LNHNV and CDR2 is YYDKDF (reference sequence). The CDR3 extends over 13 amino acids. The CDR3: CATTTDRGYEQYF. The CDR3 DNA reads TGTGCCACCACCACAGACAGGGGATACGAGCAGTACTTC.

This clone occurred once. This chain uses TRBV5-1 with TRBJ1-2; D is undetermined. The V and J ends lost 1 base and 8 bases respectively, with 30 bases between them. The CDR3 extends over 19 amino acids. Per germline, CDR1 SGHRS and CDR2 YFSETQ. The CDR3 DNA sequence: TGCGCCAGCAGCTTGACCGGGAGAAATCATGTAGCGGATTCGAAGGGCTACACCTTC. It translates to CASSLTGRNHVADSKGYTF.

The V and J genes are TRBV4-3 and TRBJ2-7, with D unclear. The CDR3 covers 15 residues. Per the germline V gene, CDR1 is LGHNA and CDR2 is YSLEER. Trimming took off 3 bases at V and 3 bases at J, with 15 bases between the two ends. The chain's CDR3 is CASSQQRAVGYEQYF. Here the CDR3 DNA reads TGCGCCAGCAGCCAGCAGCGTGCGGTGGGCTACGAGCAGTACTTC.

The chain recombines TRBV13 with TRBJ2-1, with TRBD2 identical over 10 bases. This CDR3 has 17 amino acids. Germline values: CDR1 PRHDT, CDR2 FYEKMQ (reference sequence). V gave up 5 bases and J gave up 5 bases; unmatched junction bases: 12. The CDR3, as DNA: TGTGCCAGCAGCATACCGGTTGGACTAGCGGTTGACAATGAGCAGTTCTTC. Translating it yields CASSIPVGLAVDNEQFF.

V gene TRBV2 combines with J gene TRBJ2-4; D is possibly TRBD2 (6 bases). Trimming stripped 4 bases from V and 16 bases from J, with 11 bases between. The CDR3 has 10 amino acids. Germline assignment: CDR1 SNHLY and CDR2 FYNNEI. CDR3: CASSGSGTYF. The CDR3 DNA is TGTGCCAGCAGTGGTTCCGGGACTTACTTC.

The chain recombines TRBV27 with TRBJ1-2; unclear D gene. Germline CDR1 is MNHEY and CDR2 is SMNVEV (reference sequence). Deletions cut 4 bases from V and 4 bases from J, with 10 bases between. This CDR3 has 13 amino acids. DNA of the CDR3: TGTGCCAGCAGTTCGTGGAGGTCCTATGGCTACACCTTC. Encoded protein: CASSSWRSYGYTF.

The chain joins TRBV5-4 to TRBJ1-2; 8 bases line up with TRBD1. The trim removed 5 bases at V and 8 bases at J, leaving 5 bases unmatched. CDR3 length: 12 residues. Germline lookup yields CDR1 SGHNT and CDR2 YYREEE (reference sequence). CDR3 region: CASSPTGGGYTF. The CDR3 DNA follows: TGTGCCAGCAGTCCTACAGGGGGGGGCTACACCTTC.

The V call is TRBV7-9, the J call TRBJ1-3, with a possible D match to TRBD1 (6 bases). The germline V gene has CDR1 SEHNR and CDR2 FQNEAQ (reference sequence). V was trimmed by 1 base and J by 1 base, leaving 14 bases between them. The CDR3 is 17 residues long. The CDR3 DNA sequence: TGTGCCAGCAGCTTAGTCGGCCAGGGGATGTCTGGAAACACCATATATTTT. This translates into CASSLVGQGMSGNTIYF.

The CDR3 DNA reads as TGTGCCACCAGTGATATTACAGGGCACCAAGAGACCCAGTACTTC. It translates to CATSDITGHQETQYF. This chain connects TRBV24-1 to TRBJ2-5, with D tentatively TRBD1 (6 bases). The CDR3 spans 15 residues. CDR1 is KGHDR and CDR2 is SFDVKD in the germline V gene. V was trimmed by 3 bases and J by 0 bases, leaving 10 bases between them.

The chain joins TRBV19 to TRBJ1-2; 7 nucleotides match TRBD1. V shed 10 bases, J shed 6 bases, and the junction held 11 bases outside the gene matches. Looked up from germline, CDR1 is LNHDA and CDR2 is SQIVND (reference sequence). This CDR3 contains 13 residues. The CDR3 protein is CATTYRGVDGYTF. CDR3 DNA sequence: TGTGCCACGACGTACAGGGGCGTCGATGGCTACACCTTC.

The genes are TRBV28 and TRBJ2-7; 8 positions agree with TRBD2. The CDR3 length is 15 residues. Germline trimming cut 4 bases from V and 5 bases from J; bases unmatched to any gene: 10. Germline V gene lookup returns CDR1 MDHEN and CDR2 SYDVKM. This CDR3 reads CASSSWSGSIDEQYF. The CDR3, as DNA: TGTGCCAGCAGTTCATGGAGCGGGAGTATCGACGAGCAGTACTTC.

The V gene is TRBV10-3, the J gene TRBJ2-3; TRBD2 might be the D (6 bases). The CDR3 has 15 amino acids. Per germline, CDR1 ENHRY and CDR2 SYGVKD. V lost 7 bases, J lost 2 bases, and 16 bases lay in between. DNA of the CDR3: TGTGCCATCACTCAAGAGGGACTTCTCACAGATACGCAGTATTTT. It translates to CAITQEGLLTDTQYF.

This chain links TRBV6-2 or TRBV6-3 with TRBJ1-2; TRBD1 might be the D (6 bases). The CDR3 is 13 residues long. V shed 4 bases and J shed 7 bases, with 13 bases lying between them. Germline V lookup: CDR1 MNHEY, CDR2 SVGEGT. CDR3 bases: TGTGCCAGCAGTTTGGTGTTGGGGGCTGGCTACACCTTC. Its protein is CASSLVLGAGYTF.

CDR3 sequence reads: CASSVPLRTYNEQFF. The CDR3, as DNA: TGTGCCAGTAGTGTCCCATTGCGGACCTACAATGAGCAGTTCTTC. The chain combines TRBV19 with TRBJ2-1; D remains ambiguous. The germline V gene encodes CDR1 LNHDA and CDR2 SQIVND (reference sequence). This CDR3 is built from 15 residues. V gave up 5 bases and J gave up 2 bases, with 13 bases separating them.

V usage is TRBV7-2 and J usage is TRBJ1-1; D may be TRBD1 (5 bases). The CDR3 contains 14 residues. Trimming cost V 5 bases and J 7 bases, with 17 bases left between them. The germline V gene has CDR1 SGHTA and CDR2 FQGNSA. The CDR3 spells CASSTSGISGEAFF. The CDR3, as DNA: TGTGCCAGCAGCACCTCAGGGATATCAGGTGAAGCTTTCTTT.